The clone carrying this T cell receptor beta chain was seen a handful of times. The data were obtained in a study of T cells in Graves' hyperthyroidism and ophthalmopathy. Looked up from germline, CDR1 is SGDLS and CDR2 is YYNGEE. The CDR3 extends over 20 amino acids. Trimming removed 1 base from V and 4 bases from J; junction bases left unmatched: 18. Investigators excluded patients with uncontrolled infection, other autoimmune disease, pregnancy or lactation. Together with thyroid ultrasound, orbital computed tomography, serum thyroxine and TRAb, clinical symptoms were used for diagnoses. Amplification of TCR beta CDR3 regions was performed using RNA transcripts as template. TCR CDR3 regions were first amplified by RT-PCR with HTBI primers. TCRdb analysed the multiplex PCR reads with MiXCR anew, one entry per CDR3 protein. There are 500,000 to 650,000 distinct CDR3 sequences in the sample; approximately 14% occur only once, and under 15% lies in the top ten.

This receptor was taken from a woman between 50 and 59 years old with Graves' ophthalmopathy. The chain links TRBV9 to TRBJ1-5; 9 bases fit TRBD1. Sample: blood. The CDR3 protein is CASSVSIGDDRGTGNQPQHF. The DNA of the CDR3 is TGTGCCAGCAGCGTATCTATAGGGGATGACAGGGGGACGGGGAATCAGCCCCAGCATTTT.